The 9 T cell receptor delta chains below come from one sample, sequenced in a study of gamma-delta T cells after stem cell transplantation. TCRdb repeated clone calling on the RT-PCR reads with CATT. Of some 540 delta-chain clones listed, about 9.9% are singletons. Sequenced material: gamma-delta T cells. These receptors were taken from a human donor. It is not recorded whose cells these are; they may come from a transplant donor.

This clone is judged medium-sized. The chain joins TRDV2 to TRDJ1; the D gene is possibly TRDD3 (6 bases). Trimming took 0 bases from V and 0 from J, leaving 10 bases between them. Germline CDR1 and CDR2: GEAIGNYY and EKD. The CDR3 length is 15 residues. This CDR3 reads CACDTVGGYTDKLIF. As DNA, the CDR3 is TGTGCCTGTGACACCGTGGGGGGGTACACCGATAAACTCATCTTT.

A few counts support this clone. TCRdb records a much larger clone's protein for this DNA, with a difference at residue 5 that likely arises from a read error; the protein given is the translation of the DNA. This rearrangement joins TRDV2 to TRDJ3; 7 nucleotides align to TRDD3. With 4 bases clipped from V and 6 bases from J, the junction kept 11 bases outside the gene matches. Germline V lookup: CDR1 GEAIGNYY, CDR2 EKD. The CDR3 has 17 amino acids. CDR3 amino acids: CACEGLGNPTDTRQMFF. In DNA form, the CDR3 reads TGTGCCTGTGAGGGACTGGGGAACCCTACGGACACCCGACAGATGTTTTTC.

This clone is medium-sized within its sample. Other DNA sequences from this sample encode an identical CDR3 as well. The gene calls are TRDV2 and TRDJ1, with D possibly TRDD3 on 6 matching bases. The CDR3 runs 14 residues. Looked up from germline, CDR1 is GEAIGNYY and CDR2 is EKD. The V gene lost 0 bases and the J gene lost 2 bases, with 9 bases spanning the gap. CDR3: CACDTLGGTDKLIF. The CDR3 DNA sequence: TGTGCCTGTGACACCTTGGGGGGGACCGATAAACTCATCTTT.

In its sample, this clone is medium-sized (0.01 to 0.1%). The genes are TRDV3 and TRDJ1, with 8 bases identical to TRDD2. After removal of 2 bases from V and 11 bases from J, the junction contained 28 bases not matched to a gene. Looked up from germline, CDR1 is TVYSNPD and CDR2 is GDNSRS (reference sequence). This CDR3 contains 18 residues. The CDR3 loop is CAFERVVTSYELTGGLIF. CDR3 bases: TGTGCCTTTGAGAGAGTAGTTACTTCCTACGAACTTACTGGAGGGCTCATCTTT.

On this clone: Since a far larger clone is one base different, this is likely a read error. The gene calls are TRDV2 and TRDJ3; D call uncertain. Germline V CDR1 and CDR2: GEAIGNYY, EKD. The CDR3 runs to 21 residues. V lost 5 bases and J lost 0, with 25 bases in between. CDR3 sequence: CACGTAPGGHRSSWDTRQMFF. DNA of the CDR3: TGTGCCTGTGGCACAGCTCCGGGCGGCCACCGGAGCTCCTGGGACACCCGACAGATGTTTTTC.

For this clone: A far larger clone is only one base removed, so a read error is likely. At the DNA level, this CDR3 is encoded by other sequences in the same sample as well. This rearrangement joins TRDV2 to TRDJ3; 7 nucleotides align to TRDD3. CDR1 and CDR2 from the germline V gene are GEAIGNYY and EKD. The CDR3 is 17 amino acids. V lost 7 bases to trimming and J lost 6 bases; unmatched junction nucleotides: 14. The CDR3 sequence: CACERLGNPTDTRQMFF. CDR3 coding DNA: TGTGCCTGCGAGAGACTGGGGAACCCTACGGACACCCGACAGATGTTTTTC.

This clone was detected a few times. A read error likely explains this, since a far larger clone differs by one base. The chain recombines TRDV2 with TRDJ1; 8 bases line up with TRDD3. Germline lookup yields CDR1 GEAIGNYY and CDR2 EKD. The CDR3 totals 14 residues. This CDR3 is CARDTLGEHDKLIF. The CDR3 DNA is TGTGCCCGTGACACCCTGGGGGAGCACGATAAACTCATCTTT.

This clone turned up a few times. This likely came from a read error, as a far larger clone is one base away. This CDR3 is also generated by other DNA sequences in the sample. The chain has TRDV2 and TRDJ3; 8 bases fit TRDD3. Trimming removed 4 bases from V and 0 bases from J; junction bases left unmatched: 19. There are 22 residues in the CDR3. Germline loops: CDR1 GEAIGNYY, CDR2 EKD. The CDR3 coding sequence is TGTGCCTGTGATACTGGAACTGGGGGTTCTCTCTTAAGCTCCTGGGACACCCGACAGATGTTTTTC. It is translated as CACDTGTGGSLLSSWDTRQMFF.

Comment on this clone: TCRdb's protein for this DNA is that of a much larger clone and differs from the translation at residue 17, likely a read error; the protein shown is the DNA translation. The gene calls are TRDV2 and TRDJ1, with D perhaps matching TRDD3 (6 bases). CDR1 and CDR2 from the germline V gene are GEAIGNYY and EKD. V lost 0 bases to trimming and J lost 4 bases, with 35 bases between them. The length of the CDR3 is 22 residues. The CDR3 here is CACDTVGAGVVGGVRQLDKLIF. DNA for the CDR3: TGTGCCTGTGACACCGTGGGCGCCGGGGTCGTTGGGGGGGTCCGTCAACTCGATAAACTCATCTTT.